The clone carrying this TCR beta chain has at least ten counts. Antigen specificity is unknown. This record belongs to a study of T-cell reconstitution after alpha-beta-depleted transplantation in children. Study findings and constraints: Fresh T-cell production supplied most of the T-cell counts and diversity seen one year after transplant.

Per the germline V gene, CDR1 is SGHRS and CDR2 is YFSETQ. CDR3 length equals 17 residues. The J segment lost 4 bases and the V segment lost 0 bases, leaving 6 bases of the junction unmatched. Unique molecular identifiers were used in preparing the TCRbeta library. TCRdb redid the calling of the PCR reads with MiXCR, one entry per CDR3 protein. Altogether approximately 500,000 distinct CDR3 sequences are present, about 10% being singletons, with the ten largest covering 2% to 2.5%. The V call is TRBV5-1, the J call TRBJ2-2, with TRBD2 identical over 10 bases. The receptor was isolated from a child under 10 years old with inherited bone marrow failure, due to receive a stem cell transplant. Here the sequenced sample was PBMCs, taken before TCRalphabeta/CD19-depleted stem cell transplant. The CDR3 DNA reads TGCGCCAGCAGCTTGGATCCTAGCGGGAGTGGCACCGGGGAGCTGTTTTTT. Translating it yields CASSLDPSGSGTGELFF. Full variable domain (outside the CDR3, taken from reference TRBV5-1 and TRBJ2-2): KAGVTQTPRYLIKTRGQQVTLSCSPISGHRSVSWYQQTPGQGLQFLFEYFSETQRNKGNFPGRFSGRQFSNSRSEMNVSTLELGDSALYLCASSLDPSGSGTGELFFGEGSRLTVL.